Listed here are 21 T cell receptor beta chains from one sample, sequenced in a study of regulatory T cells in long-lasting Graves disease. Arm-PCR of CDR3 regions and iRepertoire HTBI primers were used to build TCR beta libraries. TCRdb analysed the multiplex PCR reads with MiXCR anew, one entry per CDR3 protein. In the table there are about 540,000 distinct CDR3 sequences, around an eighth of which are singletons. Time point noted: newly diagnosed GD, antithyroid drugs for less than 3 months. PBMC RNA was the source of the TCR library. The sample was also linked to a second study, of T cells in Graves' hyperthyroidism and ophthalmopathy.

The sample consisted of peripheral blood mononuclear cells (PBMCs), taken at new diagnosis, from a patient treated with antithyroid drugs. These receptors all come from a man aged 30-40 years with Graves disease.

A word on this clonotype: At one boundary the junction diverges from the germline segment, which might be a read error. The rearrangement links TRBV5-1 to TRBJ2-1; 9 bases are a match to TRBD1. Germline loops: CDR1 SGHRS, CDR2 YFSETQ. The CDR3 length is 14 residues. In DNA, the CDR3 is TGTGCCAGCAGCCCGGACAGGGGTATGGATGAGCAGTTCTTC. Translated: CASSPDRGMDEQFF. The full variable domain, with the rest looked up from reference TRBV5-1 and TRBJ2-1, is KAGVTQTPRYLIKTRGQQVTLSCSPISGHRSVSWYQQTPGQGLQFLFEYFSETQRNKGNFPGRFSGRQFSNSRSEMNVSTLELGDSALYLCASSPDRGMDEQFFGPGTRLTVL.

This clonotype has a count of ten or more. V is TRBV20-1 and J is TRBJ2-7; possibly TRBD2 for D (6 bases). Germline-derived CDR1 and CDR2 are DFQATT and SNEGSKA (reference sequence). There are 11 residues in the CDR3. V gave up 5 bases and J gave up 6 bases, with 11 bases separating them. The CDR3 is CSALARGEQYF. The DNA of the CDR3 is TGCAGTGCTCTAGCGAGAGGCGAGCAGTACTTC.

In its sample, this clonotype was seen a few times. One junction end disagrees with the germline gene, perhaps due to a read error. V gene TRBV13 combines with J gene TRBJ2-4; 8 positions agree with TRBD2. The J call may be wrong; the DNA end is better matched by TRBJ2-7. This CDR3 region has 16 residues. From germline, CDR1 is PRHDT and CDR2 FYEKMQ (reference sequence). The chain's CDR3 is CAGSLGQRELPYEQYF. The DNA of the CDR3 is TGTGCCGGCAGCTTAGGCCAGCGGGAGCTTCCCTACGAGCAGTACTTC.

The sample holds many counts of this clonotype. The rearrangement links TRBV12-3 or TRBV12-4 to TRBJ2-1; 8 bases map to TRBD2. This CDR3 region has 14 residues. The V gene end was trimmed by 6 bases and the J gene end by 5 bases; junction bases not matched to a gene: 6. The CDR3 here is CASRVLAENNEQFF. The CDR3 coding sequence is TGTGCCAGCAGGGTACTAGCGGAGAACAATGAGCAGTTCTTC.

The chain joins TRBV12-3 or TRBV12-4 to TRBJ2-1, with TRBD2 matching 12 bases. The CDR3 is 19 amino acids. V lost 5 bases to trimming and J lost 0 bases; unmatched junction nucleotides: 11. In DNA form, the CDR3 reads TGTGCCAGCAGTGAGTCTGGGACTAGCGGGTCTAGCTCCTACAATGAGCAGTTCTTC. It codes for CASSESGTSGSSSYNEQFF.

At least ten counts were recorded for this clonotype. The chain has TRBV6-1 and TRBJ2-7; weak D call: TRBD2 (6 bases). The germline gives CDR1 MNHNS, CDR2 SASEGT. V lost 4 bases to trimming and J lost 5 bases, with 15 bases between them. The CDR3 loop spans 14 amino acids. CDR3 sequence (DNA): TGTGCCAGCAGTGTAGTGGCGGGATCGCACGAGCAGTACTTC. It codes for CASSVVAGSHEQYF.

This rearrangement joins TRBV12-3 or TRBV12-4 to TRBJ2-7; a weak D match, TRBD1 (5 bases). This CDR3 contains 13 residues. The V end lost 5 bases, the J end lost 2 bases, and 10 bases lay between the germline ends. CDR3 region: CASSRGQTYEQYF. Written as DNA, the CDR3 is TGTGCCAGCAGTCGCGGACAAACCTACGAGCAGTACTTC.

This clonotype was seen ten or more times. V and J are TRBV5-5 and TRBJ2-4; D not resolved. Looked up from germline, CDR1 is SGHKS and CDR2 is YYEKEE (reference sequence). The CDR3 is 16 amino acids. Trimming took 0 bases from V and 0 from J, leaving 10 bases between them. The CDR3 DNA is TGTGCCAGCAGCTTGGCCAACAGTCTAGCCAAAAACATTCAGTACTTC. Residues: CASSLANSLAKNIQYF. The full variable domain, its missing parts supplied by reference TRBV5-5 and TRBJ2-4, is DAGVTQSPTHLIKTRGQQVTLRCSPISGHKSVSWYQQVLGQGPQFIFQYYEKEERGRGNFPDRFSARQFPNYSSELNVNALLLGDSALYLCASSLANSLAKNIQYFGAGTRLSVL.

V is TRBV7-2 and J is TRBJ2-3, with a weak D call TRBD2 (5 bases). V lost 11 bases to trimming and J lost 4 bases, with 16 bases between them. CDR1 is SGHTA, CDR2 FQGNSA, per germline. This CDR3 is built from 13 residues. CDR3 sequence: CARNTGRSDTQYF. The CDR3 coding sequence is TGTGCCCGCAACACGGGAAGATCAGATACGCAGTATTTT. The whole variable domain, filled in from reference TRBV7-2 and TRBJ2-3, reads GAGVSQSPSNKVTEKGKDVELRCDPISGHTALYWYRQSLGQGLEFLIYFQGNSAPDKSGLPSDRFSAERTGGSVSTLTIQRTQQEDSAVYLCARNTGRSDTQYFGPGTRLTVL.

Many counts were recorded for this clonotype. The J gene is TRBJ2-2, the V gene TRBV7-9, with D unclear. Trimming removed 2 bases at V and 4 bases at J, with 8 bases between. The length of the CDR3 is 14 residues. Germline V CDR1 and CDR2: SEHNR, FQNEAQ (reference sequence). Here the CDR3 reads CASSLTTGTGELFF. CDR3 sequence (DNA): TGTGCCAGCAGCTTAACCACCGGCACCGGGGAGCTGTTTTTT. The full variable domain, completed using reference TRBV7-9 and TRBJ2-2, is DTGVSQNPRHKITKRGQNVTFRCDPISEHNRLYWYRQTLGQGPEFLTYFQNEAQLEKSRLLSDRFSAERPKGSFSTLEIQRTEQGDSAMYLCASSLTTGTGELFFGEGSRLTVL.

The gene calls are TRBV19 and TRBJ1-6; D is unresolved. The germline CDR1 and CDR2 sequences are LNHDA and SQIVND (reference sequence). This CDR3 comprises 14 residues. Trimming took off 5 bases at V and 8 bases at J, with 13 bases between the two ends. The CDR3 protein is CASSRLASDSPLHF. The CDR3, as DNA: TGTGCCAGTAGTCGCCTAGCCTCGGATTCACCCCTCCACTTT.

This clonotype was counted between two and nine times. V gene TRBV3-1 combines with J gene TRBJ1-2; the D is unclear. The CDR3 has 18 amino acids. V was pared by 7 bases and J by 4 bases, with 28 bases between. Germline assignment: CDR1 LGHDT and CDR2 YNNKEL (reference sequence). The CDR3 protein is CASTDSLQLGLAFYGYTF. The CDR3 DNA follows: TGTGCCAGCACCGACTCACTTCAGCTCGGTTTGGCCTTCTATGGCTACACCTTC.

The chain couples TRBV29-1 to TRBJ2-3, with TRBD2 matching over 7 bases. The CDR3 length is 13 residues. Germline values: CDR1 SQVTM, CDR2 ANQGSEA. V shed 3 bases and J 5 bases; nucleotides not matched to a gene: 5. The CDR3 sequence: CSVDGGIGDTQYF. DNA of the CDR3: TGCAGCGTTGACGGGGGGATTGGAGATACGCAGTATTTT.

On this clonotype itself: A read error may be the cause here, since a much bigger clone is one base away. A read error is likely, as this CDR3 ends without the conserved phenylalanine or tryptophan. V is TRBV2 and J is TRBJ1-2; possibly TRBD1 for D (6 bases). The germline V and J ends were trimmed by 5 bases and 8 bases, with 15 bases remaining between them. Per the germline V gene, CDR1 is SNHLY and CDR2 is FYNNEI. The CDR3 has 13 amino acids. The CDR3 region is CASSFNRASGYTS. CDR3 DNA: TGTGCCAGCAGTTTCAACAGGGCCAGCGGCTACACCTCC.

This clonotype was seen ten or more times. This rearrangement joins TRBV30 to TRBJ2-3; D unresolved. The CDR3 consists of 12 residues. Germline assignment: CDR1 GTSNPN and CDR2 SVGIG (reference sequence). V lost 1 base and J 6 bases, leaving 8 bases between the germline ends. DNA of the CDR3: TGTGCCTGGAGTGCTATAGGGGATACGCAGTATTTT. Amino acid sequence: CAWSAIGDTQYF. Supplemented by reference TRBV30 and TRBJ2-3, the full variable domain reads SQTIHQWPATLVQPVGSPLSLECTVEGTSNPNLYWYRQAAGRGLQLLFYSVGIGQISSEVPQNLSASRPQDRQFILSSKKLLLSDSGFYLCAWSAIGDTQYFGPGTRLTVL.

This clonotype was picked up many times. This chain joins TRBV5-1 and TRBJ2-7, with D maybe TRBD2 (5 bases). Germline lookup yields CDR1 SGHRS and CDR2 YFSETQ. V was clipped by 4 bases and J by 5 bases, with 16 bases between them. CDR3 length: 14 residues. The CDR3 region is CASSEERVYNEQYF. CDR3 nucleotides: TGCGCCAGCAGCGAAGAGAGGGTTTACAACGAGCAGTACTTC.

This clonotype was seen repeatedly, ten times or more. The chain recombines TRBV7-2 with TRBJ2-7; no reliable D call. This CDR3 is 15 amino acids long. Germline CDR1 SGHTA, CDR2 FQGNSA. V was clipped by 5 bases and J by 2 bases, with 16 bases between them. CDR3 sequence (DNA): TGTGCCAGCAGCACATTTCACTCAACGACCTACGAGCAGTACTTC. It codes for CASSTFHSTTYEQYF.

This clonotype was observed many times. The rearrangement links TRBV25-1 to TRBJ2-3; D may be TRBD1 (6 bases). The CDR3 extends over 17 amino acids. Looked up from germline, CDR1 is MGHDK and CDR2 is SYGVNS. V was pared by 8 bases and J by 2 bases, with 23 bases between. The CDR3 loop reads CASRCWTAAADTDTQYF. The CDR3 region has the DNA TGTGCCAGCCGATGTTGGACAGCGGCGGCGGACACAGATACGCAGTATTTT.

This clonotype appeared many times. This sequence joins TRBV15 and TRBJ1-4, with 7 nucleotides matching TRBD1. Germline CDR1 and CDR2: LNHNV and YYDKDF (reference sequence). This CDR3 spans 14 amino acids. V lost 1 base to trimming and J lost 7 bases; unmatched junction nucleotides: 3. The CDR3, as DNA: TGTGCCACCAGCAGAGTACAGGGGAGTGAAAAACTGTTTTTT. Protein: CATSRVQGSEKLFF.

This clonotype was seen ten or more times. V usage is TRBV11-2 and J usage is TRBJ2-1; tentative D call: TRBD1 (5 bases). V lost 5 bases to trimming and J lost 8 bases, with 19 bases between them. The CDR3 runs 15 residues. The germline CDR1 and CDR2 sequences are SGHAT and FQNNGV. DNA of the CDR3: TGTGCCAGCAGCCCGATCCCGCAGGGCGTTGATGAGCAGTTCTTC. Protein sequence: CASSPIPQGVDEQFF.

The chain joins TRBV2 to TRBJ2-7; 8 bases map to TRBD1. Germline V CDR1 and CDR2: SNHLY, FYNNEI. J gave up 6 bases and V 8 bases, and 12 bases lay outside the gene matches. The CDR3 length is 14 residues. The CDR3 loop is CASSGGAGSSEQYF. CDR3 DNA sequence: TGTGCCAGCTCAGGGGGCGCTGGTTCGAGCGAGCAGTACTTC.